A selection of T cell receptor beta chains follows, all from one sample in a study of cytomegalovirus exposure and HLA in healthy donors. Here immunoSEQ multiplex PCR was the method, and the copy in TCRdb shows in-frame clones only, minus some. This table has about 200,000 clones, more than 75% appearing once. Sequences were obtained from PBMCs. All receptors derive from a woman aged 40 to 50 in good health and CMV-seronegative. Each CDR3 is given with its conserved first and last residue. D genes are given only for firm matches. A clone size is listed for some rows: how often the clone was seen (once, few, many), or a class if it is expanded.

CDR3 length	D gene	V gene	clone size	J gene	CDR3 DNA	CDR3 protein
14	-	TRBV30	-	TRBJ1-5	TGTGCCTGGAGTGCTGGGCAGAGCAATCAGCCCCAGCATTTT	CAWSAGQSNQPQHF
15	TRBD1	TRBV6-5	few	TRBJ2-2	TGTGCCAGCAGTGCCACAGGGGGGAACACCGGGGAGCTGTTTTTT	CASSATGGNTGELFF
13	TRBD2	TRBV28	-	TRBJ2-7	TGTGCCAGCGAGTCGACTAGCGTCTACGAGCAGTACTTC	CASESTSVYEQYF
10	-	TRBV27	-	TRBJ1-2	TGTCCACTCCCTAACTATGGCTACACCTTC	CPLPNYGYTF
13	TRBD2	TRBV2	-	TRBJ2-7	TGTGCCAGCAGAAAGACTAGCGGGATGGAGCAGTACTTC	CASRKTSGMEQYF
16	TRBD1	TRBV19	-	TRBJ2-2	TGTGCCAGTAGTAGACAGGGCCCCCCGAACACCGGGGAGCTGTTTTTT	CASSRQGPPNTGELFF
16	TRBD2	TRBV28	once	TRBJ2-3	TGTGCCAGCAGTTCACCAGCAGCGGGACGCACAGATACGCAGTATTTT	CASSSPAAGRTDTQYF
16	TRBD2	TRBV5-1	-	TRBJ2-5	TGCGCCAGCCAATTACCTAGCGGGAGCGATCAAGAGACCCAGTACTTC	CASQLPSGSDQETQYF
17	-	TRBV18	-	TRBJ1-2	TGTGCCAGCTCACCCCCGAATCGGGTAGATGAAAACTATGGCTACACCTTC	CASSPPNRVDENYGYTF
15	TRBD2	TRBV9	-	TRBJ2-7	TGTGCCAGCAGCCCCGGACTAGCGGTCTCCTACGAGCAGTACTTC	CASSPGLAVSYEQYF